This T cell receptor (beta chain) was observed in a study of blood T cell repertoires in COVID-19. Across the whole study: COVID-19 samples from acute and convalescent phases originated in the United States, Italy and Spain. Sources were T cells, B-cell-depleted T cells, or PBMCs; the material itself was cDNA or gDNA.

The CDR3 runs to 15 residues. The V gene end was trimmed by 3 bases and the J gene end by 1 base; junction bases not matched to a gene: 5. CDR1 SGHRS and CDR2 YFSETQ come from the germline V gene. TCRdb's copy holds only in-frame clones and misses some; the assay was immunoSEQ multiplex PCR. Altogether 150,000 to 180,000 clones are present, about 80% being singletons, with the ten largest covering around 28%. This TCR derives from a woman aged 55-69 years with acute or convalescent COVID-19. The chain uses TRBV5-1 and TRBJ2-5; 8 bases match TRBD2. The sequencing input was peripheral blood. CDR3 protein: CASSSGGPLQETQYF. CDR3 bases: TGCGCCAGCAGCTCGGGGGGGCCTCTCCAAGAGACCCAGTACTTC.